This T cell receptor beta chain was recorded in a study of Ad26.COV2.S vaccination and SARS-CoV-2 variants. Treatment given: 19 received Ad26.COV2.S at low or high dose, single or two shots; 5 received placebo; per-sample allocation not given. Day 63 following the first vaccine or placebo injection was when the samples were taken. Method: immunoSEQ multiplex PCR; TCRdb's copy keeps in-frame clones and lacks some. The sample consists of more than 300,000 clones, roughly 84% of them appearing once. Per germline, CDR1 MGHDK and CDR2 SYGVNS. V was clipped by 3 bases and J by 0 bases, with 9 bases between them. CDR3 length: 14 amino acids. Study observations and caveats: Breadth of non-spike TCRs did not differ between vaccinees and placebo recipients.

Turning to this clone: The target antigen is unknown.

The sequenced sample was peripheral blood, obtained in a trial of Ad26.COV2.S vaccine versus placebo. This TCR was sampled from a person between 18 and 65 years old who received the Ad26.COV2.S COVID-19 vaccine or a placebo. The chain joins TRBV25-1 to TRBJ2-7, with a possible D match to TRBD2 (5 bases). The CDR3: CASSELGSSYEQYF. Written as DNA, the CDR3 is TGTGCCAGCAGTGAGCTGGGGAGCTCCTACGAGCAGTACTTC.